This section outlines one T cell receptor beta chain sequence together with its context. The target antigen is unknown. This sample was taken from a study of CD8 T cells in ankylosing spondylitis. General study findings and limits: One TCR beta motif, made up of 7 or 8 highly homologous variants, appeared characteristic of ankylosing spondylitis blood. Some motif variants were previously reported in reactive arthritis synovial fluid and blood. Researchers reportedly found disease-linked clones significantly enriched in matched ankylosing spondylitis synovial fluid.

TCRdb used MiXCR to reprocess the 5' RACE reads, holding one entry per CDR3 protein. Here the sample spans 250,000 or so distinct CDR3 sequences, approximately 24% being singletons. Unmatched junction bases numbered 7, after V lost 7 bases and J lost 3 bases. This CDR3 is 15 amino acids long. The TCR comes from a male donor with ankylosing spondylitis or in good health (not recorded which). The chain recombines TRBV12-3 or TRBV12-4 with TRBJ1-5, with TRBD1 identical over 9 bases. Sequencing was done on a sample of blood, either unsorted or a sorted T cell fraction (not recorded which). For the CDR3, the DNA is TGTGCCAGCAACCTCGGACAGGGGAACAATCAGCCCCAGCATTTT. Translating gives CASNLGQGNNQPQHF.